The 18 T cell receptor beta chains given below trace back to one sample, sequenced in a study of OX40 agonist ivuxolimab in advanced cancers. Assay: immunoSEQ multiplex PCR; the TCRdb copy retains only in-frame clones and omits some. The sample has approximately 70,000 clones, about 85% seen once. The specimen comprised CD4+ or CD8+ T cells sorted from blood, sampled in a trial of the OX40 agonist ivuxolimab. The origin of the receptors is an adult with an advanced solid tumor such as melanoma, head and neck, liver or kidney cancer.

This rearrangement joins TRBV18 to TRBJ1-2, with 7 bases aligning to TRBD1. This CDR3 spans 19 amino acids. V gave up 6 bases and J gave up 1 base; unmatched junction bases: 20. Germline V gives CDR1 KGHSH, CDR2 LQKENI. CDR3 amino acids: CASSPLKATGASINYGYTF. CDR3 in DNA: TGTGCCAGCTCGCCATTAAAAGCCACAGGGGCCTCGATTAACTATGGCTACACCTTC.

The chain uses TRBV6-1 and TRBJ2-7; D may be TRBD1 (6 bases). The germline CDR1 and CDR2 sequences are MNHNS and SASEGT. V was pared by 5 bases and J by 4 bases, with 9 bases between. CDR3 length equals 12 residues. In DNA form, the CDR3 reads TGTGCCAGCAGTCAACAGGGTTACGAGCAGTACTTC. It yields the protein CASSQQGYEQYF.

The genes are TRBV6-1 and TRBJ2-3, with D possibly being TRBD1 or TRBD2 (5 bases each). CDR3 length: 15 amino acids. Germline-derived CDR1 and CDR2 are MNHNS and SASEGT. V was pared by 3 bases and J by 3 bases, with 13 bases between. The chain's CDR3 is CASSDGGRRTDTQYF. Here the CDR3 DNA reads TGTGCCAGCAGTGATGGGGGAAGAAGGACAGATACGCAGTATTTT.

The chain couples TRBV7-9 to TRBJ2-1; possibly TRBD1 for D (7 bases). This CDR3 has 14 residues. Per the germline V gene, CDR1 is SEHNR and CDR2 is FQNEAQ (reference sequence). Trimming left V 11 bases short and J 0 bases short, with 14 bases between. The CDR3 region has the DNA TGTGCCGTATCAGGGGGGCTCTCCTACAATGAGCAGTTCTTC. Its translation: CAVSGGLSYNEQFF.

CDR3 nucleotide sequence: TGTGCCAGCAGCGCGGACCGGGGGGCGCCAAATGGCTACACCTTC. It encodes CASSADRGAPNGYTF. The V call is TRBV9, the J call TRBJ1-2; D perhaps matches TRBD1 (6 bases). CDR3 length equals 15 residues. V was shortened by 3 bases and J by 6 bases, with 18 bases between the two germline ends. Germline values: CDR1 SGDLS, CDR2 YYNGEE.

This clone was recorded only once. The rearrangement links TRBV10-2 to TRBJ2-1; 7 bases fit TRBD1. Germline CDR1 is WSHSY and CDR2 is SAAADI. With 3 bases clipped from V and 9 bases from J, the junction kept 11 bases outside the gene matches. The CDR3 totals 15 residues. CDR3 region: CASSDSQTGSGEQFF. CDR3 coding DNA: TGCGCCAGCAGTGACTCCCAGACAGGGTCTGGTGAGCAGTTCTTC.

The J gene is TRBJ2-5, the V gene TRBV10-3; no firm D call. The CDR3 length is 14 residues. Trimming shortened V by 3 bases and J by 4 bases, and 12 bases separated the two germline ends. In germline, CDR1 is ENHRY, CDR2 SYGVKD. CDR3 nucleotides: TGTGCCATCAGTGACCTCGTGAAGGGAGAGACCCAGTACTTC. Its protein is CAISDLVKGETQYF.

The V and J genes are TRBV19 and TRBJ2-1; no firm D call. The V gene's germline CDR1 is LNHDA and CDR2 SQIVND (reference sequence). Trimming took 3 bases from V and 7 from J, leaving 13 bases between them. The CDR3 covers 14 residues. The CDR3 nucleotides are TGTGCCAGTAGTATTGTCCGGGCGGTGAATGAGCAGTTCTTC. Translated, it gives CASSIVRAVNEQFF.

This clone was seen just once. The chain joins TRBV27 to TRBJ1-6, with D unresolved. Germline V lookup: CDR1 MNHEY, CDR2 SMNVEV (reference sequence). The V end was cut by 4 bases, the J end by 0 bases, with 7 bases between. The CDR3 covers 15 residues. CDR3 loop: CASSSGNSYNSPLHF. In DNA, the CDR3 is TGTGCCAGCAGTTCTGGGAACTCCTATAATTCACCCCTCCACTTT.

This clone was seen just once. The chain joins TRBV5-1 to TRBJ2-3, with D perhaps assigned TRBD1 or TRBD2 (5 bases each). Germline V gene lookup returns CDR1 SGHRS and CDR2 YFSETQ. CDR3 length: 13 amino acids. V gave up 4 bases and J gave up 6 bases, with 12 bases separating them. As DNA, the CDR3 is TGCGCCAGCAGCGATGGTGGGACCGATACGCAGTATTTT. Its translation: CASSDGGTDTQYF.

A single count supports this clone. The chain links TRBV27 to TRBJ2-3; D uncertain. The V gene lost 2 bases and the J gene lost 0 bases, with 9 bases spanning the gap. CDR3 length: 15 amino acids. Germline V gives CDR1 MNHEY, CDR2 SMNVEV (reference sequence). The CDR3 sequence: CASSLDGRSTDTQYF. The CDR3 DNA reads as TGTGCCAGCAGTTTAGACGGCAGAAGCACAGATACGCAGTATTTT.

V gene TRBV30 combines with J gene TRBJ1-2, with a weak D call TRBD1 (5 bases). Germline V gene data show CDR1 as GTSNPN and CDR2 as SVGIG (reference sequence). This CDR3 region has 14 residues. Between the trimmed V and J ends, which lost 1 base and 0 bases, there was a span of 9 bases. The CDR3 nucleotides read TGTGCCTGGAGTGGGAGGGGCGCTAACTATGGCTACACCTTC. This codes for CAWSGRGANYGYTF.

This clone was detected once. The rearrangement links TRBV7-3 to TRBJ2-7; 12 bases map to TRBD2. Per the germline V gene, CDR1 is SGHTA and CDR2 is FQGTGA. CDR3 size: 15 residues. Trimming at V came to 0 bases and at J to 6 bases, leaving 3 bases not matched to a gene. The CDR3, as DNA: TGTGCCAGCAGCTTAACGACTAGCGGGAGTAGCGAGCAGTACTTC. Encoded protein: CASSLTTSGSSEQYF.

The chain employs TRBV27 and TRBJ1-3; 9 bases align to TRBD1. The germline V gene has CDR1 MNHEY and CDR2 SMNVEV (reference sequence). V gave up 10 bases and J gave up 6 bases; unmatched junction bases: 7. The CDR3 length is 13 residues. Written as DNA, the CDR3 is TGTGCCACCAAGGGACAGGGCGAAAACACCATATATTTT. It yields the protein CATKGQGENTIYF.

This sequence joins TRBV6-1 and TRBJ1-5; perhaps TRBD1 as D (5 bases). The CDR3 length is 14 residues. V gave up 6 bases and J gave up 1 base, with 10 bases separating them. CDR1 MNHNS and CDR2 SASEGT come from the germline V gene. CDR3 sequence: CASSPGMSNQPQHF. In nucleotides, the CDR3 is TGTGCCAGCAGCCCAGGGATGAGCAATCAGCCCCAGCATTTT.

The V gene is TRBV7-8, the J gene TRBJ2-3; no clear D. From germline, CDR1 is SGHVS and CDR2 FQNEAQ. V lost 3 bases to trimming and J lost 4 bases, with 2 bases between them. The CDR3 extends over 11 amino acids. The CDR3 region is CASSLSDTQYF. The DNA of the CDR3 is TGTGCCAGCAGCTTGTCAGATACGCAGTATTTT.

The rearrangement uses TRBV13 and TRBJ2-3, with TRBD2 as a possible D gene (6 bases). V was clipped by 5 bases and J by 4 bases, with 19 bases between them. The germline CDR1 and CDR2 sequences are PRHDT and FYEKMQ (reference sequence). The CDR3 spans 16 residues. In nucleotides, the CDR3 is TGTGCCAGCAGCCCGCGGGGAAGGGGTAAGGCAGATACGCAGTATTTT. It codes for CASSPRGRGKADTQYF.

V is TRBV6-6 and J is TRBJ2-1; tentative D call: TRBD2 (5 bases). The length of the CDR3 is 15 residues. Germline CDR1 MNHNY, CDR2 SVGAGI (reference sequence). V gave up 7 bases and J gave up 7 bases, with 20 bases separating them. The CDR3 spells CASTIPGIYNNEQFF. CDR3 bases: TGTGCCAGCACGATACCCGGGATTTATAATAATGAGCAGTTCTTC.